One and the same sample provided the 15 T cell receptor beta chains below, sequenced in a study of blood T cell repertoires in COVID-19. Profiled with immunoSEQ multiplex PCR; TCRdb holds only in-frame clones, not every one. In the table there are 200,000 to 250,000 clones, around 84% of which are singletons. Sequencing was done on a sample of peripheral blood. These receptors originate from a man aged 55 to 69 with acute or convalescent COVID-19.

This chain uses TRBV14 with TRBJ2-1; 7 bases are shared with TRBD1. Trimming at V came to 6 bases and at J to 2 bases, leaving 7 bases not matched to a gene. The CDR3 runs 15 residues. CDR1 is SGHDN, CDR2 FVKESK, per germline. CDR3 protein: CASRLNRGPYNEQFF. CDR3 bases: TGTGCCAGCAGGCTAAACAGGGGCCCCTACAATGAGCAGTTCTTC.

This clone was counted once. V is TRBV10-3 and J is TRBJ2-1, with D perhaps TRBD2 (6 bases). The germline gives CDR1 ENHRY, CDR2 SYGVKD. The V gene lost 2 bases and the J gene lost 5 bases, with 10 bases spanning the gap. CDR3 length: 14 amino acids. The CDR3 DNA reads as TGTGCCATCAGTGAGGGGGGGAATCACAATGAGCAGTTCTTC. Its translation is CAISEGGNHNEQFF.

This sequence joins TRBV9 and TRBJ2-5; 8 positions agree with TRBD1. This CDR3 has 15 amino acids. Germline loops: CDR1 SGDLS, CDR2 YYNGEE. The J segment lost 6 bases and the V segment lost 0 bases, leaving 7 bases of the junction unmatched. CDR3 DNA: TGTGCCAGCAGCGTAGGGGCAGGGGGCATGAAGACCCAGTACTTC. It specifies CASSVGAGGMKTQYF. The full variable domain, rest sourced from reference TRBV9 and TRBJ2-5, is DSGVTQTPKHLITATGQRVTLRCSPRSGDLSVYWYQQSLDQGLQFLIQYYNGEERAKGNILERFSAQQFPDLHSELNLSSLELGDSALYFCASSVGAGGMKTQYFGPGTRLLVL.

This chain links TRBV19 with TRBJ1-6; 9 positions agree with TRBD1. Germline CDR1 LNHDA, CDR2 SQIVND (reference sequence). The CDR3 is 15 amino acids. Trimming took 5 bases from V and 11 from J; bases not matched to a gene: 10. The CDR3 DNA reads TGTGCCAGTAGTCCCCGGGACAGGGAATTAACACCCCTCCACTTT. As protein: CASSPRDRELTPLHF. The whole variable domain, remainder taken from reference TRBV19 and TRBJ1-6, is DGGITQSPKYLFRKEGQNVTLSCEQNLNHDAMYWYRQDPGQGLRLIYYSQIVNDFQKGDIAEGYSVSREKKESFPLTVTSAQKNPTAFYLCASSPRDRELTPLHFGNGTRLTVT.

The chain uses TRBV27 and TRBJ1-6; D is perhaps TRBD1 (6 bases). The CDR3 is made up of 16 amino acids. Germline CDR1 reads MNHEY; CDR2 reads SMNVEV (reference sequence). Trimming pared 3 bases from V and 5 bases from J, leaving 14 bases between. The CDR3 region has the DNA TGTGCCAGCAGTTTTGAGGGGGTTCGAGATAATTCACCCCTCCACTTT. It translates to CASSFEGVRDNSPLHF.

The rearrangement links TRBV18 to TRBJ1-1; 9 positions agree with TRBD1. This CDR3 is 13 amino acids long. The germline V gene encodes CDR1 KGHSH and CDR2 LQKENI. The J segment lost 3 bases and the V segment lost 6 bases, leaving 2 bases of the junction unmatched. Here the CDR3 reads CASSRQGDTEAFF. In DNA form, the CDR3 reads TGTGCCAGCTCTCGACAGGGGGACACTGAAGCTTTCTTT.

The chain uses TRBV6-5 and TRBJ2-7; perhaps TRBD2 as D (6 bases). The V gene's germline CDR1 is MNHEY and CDR2 SVGAGI. Deletions cut 8 bases from V and 2 bases from J, with 16 bases between. The CDR3 length is 14 residues. Here the CDR3 reads CASRQGSGAYEQYF. Here the CDR3 DNA reads TGTGCCAGCCGGCAGGGCTCGGGGGCCTACGAGCAGTACTTC.

V is TRBV5-1 and J is TRBJ2-5, with no clear D. Germline V gene data show CDR1 as SGHRS and CDR2 as YFSETQ. V gave up 6 bases and J gave up 2 bases, with 11 bases separating them. This CDR3 region has 13 residues. CDR3: CASKATAQETQYF. CDR3 bases: TGCGCCAGCAAGGCAACAGCTCAAGAGACCCAGTACTTC.

The J gene is TRBJ1-6, the V gene TRBV2; tentatively, D is TRBD1 (6 bases). This CDR3 is built from 15 residues. Germline loops: CDR1 SNHLY, CDR2 FYNNEI. V gave up 5 bases and J gave up 4 bases, with 12 bases separating them. The CDR3: CASSRTDLYNSPLHF. The CDR3, as DNA: TGTGCCAGCAGTCGGACAGATCTTTATAATTCACCCCTCCACTTT.

The chain carries TRBV5-1 and TRBJ2-5; 15 bases agree with TRBD2. Germline V gene sequence: CDR1 SGHRS, CDR2 YFSETQ. J lost 9 bases, V lost 0 bases, and 15 bases had no gene match. The CDR3 runs to 19 residues. The CDR3 DNA reads as TGCGCCAGCAGCTTGGAATTCGGGGGACTAGCGGGGGGCCTCGTGGCCCAGTACTTC. Protein product: CASSLEFGGLAGGLVAQYF.

The chain uses TRBV18 and TRBJ2-5, with D possibly matching TRBD2 (6 bases). The germline V gene has CDR1 KGHSH and CDR2 LQKENI. This CDR3 comprises 16 residues. V lost 8 bases, J lost 2 bases, and 21 bases lay in between. The CDR3 spells CASRSRGTLGQETQYF. The CDR3 DNA follows: TGTGCCAGCCGATCACGCGGGACCTTAGGGCAAGAGACCCAGTACTTC.

The V call is TRBV6-5, the J call TRBJ1-1; D is unresolved. This CDR3 region has 14 residues. V lost 2 bases to trimming and J lost 1 base, with 8 bases between them. Germline loops: CDR1 MNHEY, CDR2 SVGAGI. The CDR3 DNA reads TGTGCCAGCAGTTACGGAGGGAGGAACACTGAAGCTTTCTTT. Its protein is CASSYGGRNTEAFF.

The V call is TRBV7-9, the J call TRBJ2-7; 7 bases fit TRBD1. The length of the CDR3 is 16 residues. Germline V lookup: CDR1 SEHNR, CDR2 FQNEAQ (reference sequence). Trimming removed 0 bases from V and 0 bases from J; junction bases left unmatched: 5. The CDR3 sequence: CASSLASGTDSYEQYF. In nucleotides, the CDR3 is TGTGCCAGCAGCTTAGCATCCGGGACAGACTCCTACGAGCAGTACTTC. Full variable domain (remainder filled in from reference TRBV7-9 and TRBJ2-7): DTGVSQNPRHKITKRGQNVTFRCDPISEHNRLYWYRQTLGQGPEFLTYFQNEAQLEKSRLLSDRFSAERPKGSFSTLEIQRTEQGDSAMYLCASSLASGTDSYEQYFGPGTRLTVT.

This chain connects TRBV5-8 to TRBJ1-2; the D is unclear. In germline, CDR1 is SGHTS, CDR2 YDEGEE. CDR3 size: 15 residues. V dropped 3 bases and J dropped 8 bases, with 20 bases sitting between them. CDR3 amino acids: CASSSSGGSYGGYTF. The CDR3, as DNA: TGTGCCAGCAGCTCGTCCGGTGGCAGTTACGGGGGCTACACCTTC.

V is TRBV7-9 and J is TRBJ1-3; maybe TRBD1 (5 bases). Germline-derived CDR1 and CDR2 are SEHNR and FQNEAQ (reference sequence). V lost 1 base and J 2 bases, leaving 12 bases between the germline ends. The CDR3 runs to 16 residues. The CDR3 nucleotides are TGTGCCAGCAGCTTAGAGGGGCGCGTTGCTGGAAACACCATATATTTT. Protein sequence: CASSLEGRVAGNTIYF.